This T cell receptor beta chain was recovered during a study of lymphopenia after photon versus proton radiotherapy (dated by TCRdb to the late 2010s). Background for the entire study: In patients with gastrointestinal tumors who developed high-grade lymphopenia, the study compared the immunological effects of photon radiation therapy with those of proton radiation therapy. The cohort comprised more than 15 patients with gastrointestinal tumors who received either photon or proton therapy and then developed lymphopenia. The study aimed to characterize how the two radiation modalities differ in their impact on the immune system. General findings and caveats noted by the study authors: Across the cohort, a larger post-nadir drop in TCR diversity was inversely correlated with overall survival time among patients who died. After the lymphocyte count nadir, oligoclonal expansion, especially of CD8+ Temra cells, was observed in photon-treated repertoires, and the drop in diversity was driven by this expansion. The survival association was assessed only in patients who died, and the authors presented better survival with proton therapy as a possibility rather than a demonstrated result. Relative stability during treatment was observed in proton-treated patients, whereas loss of naive T cells and TCR diversity and gain of effector/memory populations were observed in photon-treated patients.

The library was prepared using the immunoSEQ multiplex PCR assay. Alongside multiparametric flow cytometry, deep sequencing of rearranged TCR beta loci was used to profile the T cell repertoires. In its TCRdb copy, this immuneACCESS table keeps in-frame sequences only and misses some clones. Where compared with another copy, unresolved V genes explain less than half of these, and the others have no known cause. The sample records some 14,000 clones, 82% of which are singletons. The top ten hold roughly a quarter of the sample. For this clone: Its recognized antigen is unknown. Per-base qualities were not stored, and no clone one base away is much larger.

Based on the germline V gene (reference sequence), the CDR1 and CDR2 sequences are GTSNPN and SVGIG. V ends up 3 bases short and J 1 base short, with an unmatched junction base count of 9. Measured from the cysteine to the phenylalanine, the CDR3 is 17 residues long. Kept here is only the CDR3 DNA, which spans 51 bases and is read in frame from base 1. The sample consisted of peripheral blood, taken from a patient treated with photon-based radiotherapy. This TCR was recovered from a man aged 50 to 59 with gastric cancer. The chain is made from TRBV30 and TRBJ2-6, with 7 bases in between that match TRBD1. The base sequence is TGTGCCTGGAGCCTCAGGGGGATCTCATCTGGGGCCAACGTCCTGACTTTC. This yields the protein CAWSLRGISSGANVLTF. Here the CDR3 is joined to the reference TRBV30 and TRBJ2-6 genes, and the full variable domain is: SQTIHQWPATLVQPVGSPLSLECTVEGTSNPNLYWYRQAAGRGLQLLFYSVGIGQISSEVPQNLSASRPQDRQFILSSKKLLLSDSGFYLCAWSLRGISSGANVLTFGAGSRLTVL.